The 28 T cell receptor beta chains below were found in one sample sequenced in a study of early stage breast cancer tumors (TCRdb year 2017). The library came from the immunoSEQ multiplex PCR assay. TCRdb re-hosts the immuneACCESS table, in-frame sequences only. Its copies lack some clones; in the studies checked, an unresolved V gene accounts for under half of them, and the cause for the rest is not known. In this sample the table shows over 25,000 clones, about 60% of which occur a single time. The biggest ten clones account for 7% to 9% of the sample. Source material: breast tumor tissue. These receptors came from a person aged 50 to 59 with breast cancer.

Regarding this clone: Different DNA sequences within this sample yield the same CDR3. The rearrangement links TRBV28 to TRBJ2-7, with 10 bases lining up with TRBD2. Trimming at V came to 2 bases and at J to 4 bases, leaving 2 bases not matched to a gene. Germline V gene lookup returns CDR1 MDHEN and CDR2 SYDVKM. The CDR3 extends over 14 amino acids. In DNA form, the CDR3 reads TGTGCCAGCAGTTTACCTAGCGGGAGATACGAGCAGTACTTC. Encoded protein: CASSLPSGRYEQYF.

Worth noting for this clone: The junction does not match germline at one end; this may be a read error. The rearrangement joins TRBV4-1 to TRBJ2-2; maybe TRBD1 (6 bases). The CDR3 contains 17 residues. Germline assignment: CDR1 MGHRA and CDR2 YSYEKL. The CDR3 DNA reads as TGCGCCAGCAGCAAAGATAACAGGGCAGCGAACACCGGGGAGCTGTTTTTT. Amino acid sequence: CASSKDNRAANTGELFF.

The chain employs TRBV19 and TRBJ1-4; no reliable D call. The CDR3 sequence is 13 residues long. Germline CDR1 is LNHDA and CDR2 is SQIVND (reference sequence). V dropped 2 bases and J dropped 4 bases, with 5 bases sitting between them. Here the CDR3 reads CASSISDNEKLFF. The DNA of the CDR3 is TGTGCCAGTAGTATAAGCGATAATGAAAAACTGTTTTTT.

This clone has a single count. This CDR3 reads CASSSQTTAYEQYF. The CDR3 coding sequence is TGCGCCAGCAGCTCCCAGACTACCGCCTACGAGCAGTACTTC. V is TRBV5-1 and J is TRBJ2-7, with a weak D call TRBD2 (5 bases). CDR3 length: 14 residues. Per the germline V gene, CDR1 is SGHRS and CDR2 is YFSETQ. With 3 bases removed from V and 2 bases from J, the gap between germline ends came to 12 bases.

This clone was counted only a few times. V is TRBV9 and J is TRBJ2-2, with 13 positions matching TRBD2. The CDR3 loop spans 18 amino acids. V shed 2 bases and J 3 bases; nucleotides not matched to a gene: 7. Germline CDR1 reads SGDLS; CDR2 reads YYNGEE. CDR3 nucleotides: TGTGCCAGCAGCGTCGGACTAGCGGGAGCTGGTTACACCGGGGAGCTGTTTTTT. Its translation is CASSVGLAGAGYTGELFF.

V usage is TRBV12-5 and J usage is TRBJ2-1; 10 bases map to TRBD1. The junction had 9 bases not matched to a gene; V was cut back by 6 bases and J by 7 bases. The length of the CDR3 is 15 residues. Germline V gene lookup returns CDR1 LGHNT and CDR2 FRNRAP. CDR3 DNA: TGTGCTAGTGGGTTTATGACAGGGGGCGAGAATGAGCAGTTCTTC. As protein: CASGFMTGGENEQFF.

The chain joins TRBV6-6 to TRBJ1-1; tentative D call: TRBD1 (5 bases). CDR1 and CDR2 (germline): MNHNY, SVGAGI (reference sequence). V lost 0 bases and J 3 bases, leaving 11 bases between the germline ends. The CDR3 runs 15 residues. CDR3: CASSYSRGRDTEAFF. In DNA, the CDR3 is TGTGCCAGCAGTTACTCGAGGGGCAGGGACACTGAAGCTTTCTTT.

This clone showed up just once. V and J are TRBV19 and TRBJ1-1, with a possible D match to TRBD1 (6 bases). The CDR3 covers 17 residues. Trimming took 5 bases from V and 0 from J, leaving 19 bases between them. Looked up from germline, CDR1 is LNHDA and CDR2 is SQIVND (reference sequence). In DNA form, the CDR3 reads TGTGCCAGTAGTGAGGACCGACAGGACCTCATGAACACTGAAGCTTTCTTT. Its protein is CASSEDRQDLMNTEAFF.

The chain has TRBV19 and TRBJ2-7; a weak D match, TRBD2 (5 bases). V gave up 5 bases and J gave up 4 bases, with 9 bases separating them. Germline V lookup: CDR1 LNHDA, CDR2 SQIVND (reference sequence). This CDR3 comprises 12 residues. CDR3 region: CASSRGLYEQYF. The CDR3 DNA follows: TGTGCCAGTAGTCGAGGACTTTACGAGCAGTACTTC.

V is TRBV18 and J is TRBJ2-2; 8 bases are a match to TRBD2. Germline V gene data show CDR1 as KGHSH and CDR2 as LQKENI. The CDR3 is 14 amino acids. V lost 8 bases to trimming and J lost 7 bases; unmatched junction nucleotides: 9. Written as DNA, the CDR3 is TGTGCCAGCCAAGGGACTAGTCTGGTCGGGGAGCTGTTTTTT. Protein sequence: CASQGTSLVGELFF.

This CDR3 is CASSLVVASGISGELFF. The CDR3 bases are TGTGCCAGCAGCTTAGTGGTGGCTAGCGGGATATCCGGGGAGCTGTTTTTT. V is TRBV11-1 and J is TRBJ2-2, with 9 bases that match TRBD2. The germline V gene encodes CDR1 SGHAT and CDR2 FQDESV (reference sequence). With 1 base clipped from V and 6 bases from J, the junction kept 9 bases outside the gene matches. The CDR3 runs to 17 residues.

This clone was found a few times. CDR3: CASSLAGEVSEQFF. In DNA, the CDR3 is TGTGCCAGCAGCTTAGCGGGAGAAGTTAGTGAGCAGTTCTTC. This chain connects TRBV7-3 to TRBJ2-1, with 7 positions matching TRBD2. V lost 2 bases, J lost 9 bases, and 7 bases stayed unmatched. Germline V lookup: CDR1 SGHTA, CDR2 FQGTGA. CDR3 length equals 14 residues.

This clone has a handful of counts. This sequence joins TRBV19 and TRBJ2-1; 7 bases match TRBD2. Per germline, CDR1 LNHDA and CDR2 SQIVND (reference sequence). The CDR3 contains 13 residues. Unmatched junction bases numbered 6, after V lost 5 bases and J lost 8 bases. The CDR3 is CASSLSGWDEQFF. CDR3 bases: TGTGCCAGTAGTCTTAGCGGGTGGGATGAGCAGTTCTTC.

J is TRBJ1-5 and V is TRBV4-2; TRBD1 agrees at 7 bases. The trim removed 4 bases at V and 3 bases at J, leaving 6 bases unmatched. The CDR3 spans 15 residues. Germline values: CDR1 LGHNA, CDR2 YNFKEQ. CDR3 DNA sequence: TGTGCCAGCAGCCGCCGCGACAGGGACAATCAGCCCCAGCATTTT. Residues: CASSRRDRDNQPQHF.

V gene TRBV7-2 combines with J gene TRBJ2-3; D ambiguous. This CDR3 contains 13 residues. The ends were cut back, 3 bases at V and 2 bases at J, with 6 bases in the middle. Germline CDR1 reads SGHTA; CDR2 reads FQGNSA. The CDR3 bases are TGTGCCAGCAGCTTGTCCCCCACAGATACGCAGTATTTT. It translates to CASSLSPTDTQYF.

The CDR3 nucleotides are TGTGCCATCAGTGAGTCAGGGCCCATAATGGGAACGCAGTATTTT. Its protein product is CAISESGPIMGTQYF. The rearrangement joins TRBV10-3 to TRBJ2-3; D ambiguous. V was shortened by 0 bases and J by 9 bases, with 16 bases between the two germline ends. There are 15 residues in the CDR3. Germline-derived CDR1 and CDR2 are ENHRY and SYGVKD.

This chain uses TRBV2 with TRBJ2-3; tentatively, D is TRBD1 or TRBD2 (5 bases each). Germline V gives CDR1 SNHLY, CDR2 FYNNEI. The CDR3 covers 14 residues. The germline V and J ends were trimmed by 7 bases and 4 bases, with 15 bases remaining between them. The CDR3 bases are TGTGCCAGCACCCCCGGGACGGTCTCAGATACGCAGTATTTT. Encoded protein: CASTPGTVSDTQYF.

The genes are TRBV7-2 and TRBJ2-1; D is ambiguous. The CDR3 contains 13 residues. CDR1 is SGHTA and CDR2 is FQGNSA in the germline V gene. V gave up 2 bases and J gave up 4 bases, with 6 bases separating them. This CDR3 is CASSLLGYNEQFF. The CDR3 DNA reads as TGTGCCAGCAGCTTATTAGGGTACAATGAGCAGTTCTTC.

The chain couples TRBV5-6 to TRBJ1-2, with D perhaps TRBD1 (5 bases). CDR3 length: 14 residues. Trimming stripped 0 bases from V and 4 bases from J, with 10 bases between. Germline CDR1 is SGHDT and CDR2 is YYEEEE. The CDR3 region is CASSLGRQLYGYTF. The CDR3 DNA reads TGTGCCAGCAGCTTGGGACGACAGCTCTATGGCTACACCTTC.

This sequence joins TRBV18 and TRBJ2-3; the D gene is possibly TRBD2 (6 bases). The CDR3 is 14 amino acids. The germline gives CDR1 KGHSH, CDR2 LQKENI. V gave up 5 bases and J gave up 0 bases, with 9 bases separating them. The DNA for the CDR3 is TGTGCCAGCTCAGCGGGACTCAGCACAGATACGCAGTATTTT. This sequence encodes CASSAGLSTDTQYF. The full variable domain, rest sourced from reference TRBV18 and TRBJ2-3, is NAGVMQNPRHLVRRRGQEARLRCSPMKGHSHVYWYRQLPEEGLKFMVYLQKENIIDESGMPKERFSAEFPKEGPSILRIQQVVRGDSAAYFCASSAGLSTDTQYFGPGTRLTVL.

CDR3 amino acids: CASSVTSGASPTDTQYF. The CDR3 region has the DNA TGTGCCAGCAGTGTCACTAGCGGGGCCTCTCCCACAGATACGCAGTATTTT. V gene TRBV2 combines with J gene TRBJ2-3; 10 bases agree with TRBD2. This CDR3 is built from 17 residues. V dropped 4 bases and J dropped 2; count of bases not matched to a gene: 9. CDR1 is SNHLY and CDR2 is FYNNEI in the germline V gene.

The V gene is TRBV19, the J gene TRBJ2-7; 10 positions match TRBD1. J was trimmed by 2 bases and V by 3 bases; bases with no gene match: 4. Per the germline V gene, CDR1 is LNHDA and CDR2 is SQIVND (reference sequence). The CDR3 loop spans 15 amino acids. CDR3 residues: CASSIRGQGPYEQYF. The CDR3, as DNA: TGTGCCAGTAGTATTCGGGGACAGGGGCCCTACGAGCAGTACTTC.

In this sample, this clone turned up a few times. V gene TRBV5-1 combines with J gene TRBJ2-2; possibly TRBD1 for D (5 bases). V lost 0 bases to trimming and J lost 4 bases, with 13 bases between them. The CDR3 has 16 residues. Germline-derived CDR1 and CDR2 are SGHRS and YFSETQ. The CDR3 sequence is CASSLGDRWGTGELFF. CDR3 DNA: TGCGCCAGCAGCTTGGGCGACAGATGGGGCACCGGGGAGCTGTTTTTT. Using reference TRBV5-1 and TRBJ2-2 for the parts outside the CDR3, the full variable domain is KAGVTQTPRYLIKTRGQQVTLSCSPISGHRSVSWYQQTPGQGLQFLFEYFSETQRNKGNFPGRFSGRQFSNSRSEMNVSTLELGDSALYLCASSLGDRWGTGELFFGEGSRLTVL.

The genes are TRBV18 and TRBJ2-2; D is perhaps TRBD1 (6 bases). CDR1 is KGHSH, CDR2 LQKENI, per germline. The CDR3 is 17 residues long. The ends were cut back, 2 bases at V and 1 base at J, with 14 bases in the middle. The CDR3 coding sequence is TGTGCCAGCTCACCATTTACTAGGGGACAGAACACCGGGGAGCTGTTTTTT. Translation gives CASSPFTRGQNTGELFF.

The chain recombines TRBV5-6 with TRBJ1-1; D is undetermined. CDR1 is SGHDT, CDR2 YYEEEE, per germline. Trimming removed 7 bases at V and 3 bases at J, with 19 bases between. CDR3 length equals 15 residues. The CDR3 sequence is CASDDTDTPYTEAFF. CDR3 DNA: TGTGCCAGCGACGACACCGACACGCCTTACACTGAAGCTTTCTTT. The full variable domain, in which reference TRBV5-6 and TRBJ1-1 provide the parts outside the CDR3, is DAGVTQSPTHLIKTRGQQVTLRCSPKSGHDTVSWYQQALGQGPQFIFQYYEEEERQRGNFPDRFSGHQFPNYSSELNVNALLLGDSALYLCASDDTDTPYTEAFFGQGTRLTVV.

This clone was picked up a small number of times. The genes are TRBV2 and TRBJ2-5, with D maybe TRBD1 (6 bases). The CDR3 sequence is 12 residues long. The germline V gene encodes CDR1 SNHLY and CDR2 FYNNEI. Between the trimmed V and J ends, which lost 9 bases and 2 bases, there was a span of 10 bases. The CDR3 loop is CASGDMQETQYF. As DNA, the CDR3 is TGTGCCAGTGGGGACATGCAAGAGACCCAGTACTTC.

This clone showed up just a few times. The gene calls are TRBV9 and TRBJ2-5, with D perhaps TRBD2 (5 bases). This CDR3 region has 14 residues. Germline values: CDR1 SGDLS, CDR2 YYNGEE. Trimming shortened V by 2 bases and J by 4 bases, and 12 bases separated the two germline ends. DNA of the CDR3: TGTGCCAGCAGCGTCGGGGTGGACCTAGAGACCCAGTACTTC. Its translation: CASSVGVDLETQYF.

The chain recombines TRBV7-6 with TRBJ2-4; D not certain. The CDR3 is made up of 13 amino acids. Germline CDR1 reads SGHVS; CDR2 reads FNYEAQ. V was shortened by 5 bases and J by 7 bases, with 12 bases between the two germline ends. The CDR3 protein is CASSPNGVNIQYF. CDR3 coding DNA: TGTGCCAGCAGCCCCAATGGGGTGAACATTCAGTACTTC.